The 10 T cell receptor beta chains listed next were all sequenced from one sample in a study of T cell repertoires in cytomegalovirus infection. TCRdb recomputed calls from the reads with MiXCR, one row per CDR3 protein. The table has approximately 310,000 distinct CDR3 sequences, around 25% seen once. Antigen specificity for these receptors is unknown. Sequenced material: cultured PBMCs, taken from culture after CMV antigen stimulation. The origin of the receptors is a human donor in good health (CMV status not recorded). Some clones in this sample may be carry-over from other donors' samples.

The table lists this clonotype with a few counts. This chain connects TRBV19 to TRBJ2-1, with 9 bases matching TRBD2. The V gene's germline CDR1 is LNHDA and CDR2 SQIVND (reference sequence). The CDR3 sequence is 19 residues long. J lost 4 bases, V lost 3 bases, and 16 bases had no gene match. CDR3 loop: CASSIGVAGAGGEYNEQFF. CDR3 DNA sequence: TGTGCCAGTAGTATCGGTGTAGCGGGAGCTGGGGGCGAGTACAATGAGCAGTTCTTC.

As DNA, the CDR3 is TGTGCCAGCAGCTTGGGGCAGGGGGCTTATTCACCCCTCCACTTT. Translated: CASSLGQGAYSPLHF. The chain links TRBV5-4 to TRBJ1-6; 8 nucleotides line up with TRBD1. The CDR3 extends over 15 amino acids. The V gene end was trimmed by 0 bases and the J gene end by 8 bases; junction bases not matched to a gene: 4. From germline, CDR1 is SGHNT and CDR2 YYREEE (reference sequence). Based on the CDR3 plus reference TRBV5-4 and TRBJ1-6, the full variable domain is ETGVTQSPTHLIKTRGQQVTLRCSSQSGHNTVSWYQQALGQGPQFIFQYYREEENGRGNFPPRFSGLQFPNYSSELNVNALELDDSALYLCASSLGQGAYSPLHFGNGTRLTVT.

This clonotype was seen ten or more times. The V call is TRBV6-1, the J call TRBJ1-1, with TRBD1 matching 7 bases. V was pared by 4 bases and J by 4 bases, with 3 bases of the junction left unmatched. Germline CDR1 reads MNHNS; CDR2 reads SASEGT. This CDR3 is 13 amino acids long. CDR3 in amino acids: CASSADRATEAFF. The CDR3 DNA is TGTGCCAGCAGTGCCGACAGGGCCACTGAAGCTTTCTTT.

The chain uses TRBV2 and TRBJ2-1; 7 nucleotides agree with TRBD2. The CDR3 is made up of 14 amino acids. The J segment lost 2 bases and the V segment lost 2 bases, leaving 0 bases of the junction unmatched. Germline V gives CDR1 SNHLY, CDR2 FYNNEI. This CDR3 is CASSELAAYNEQFF. Here the CDR3 DNA reads TGTGCCAGCAGTGAACTAGCGGCCTACAATGAGCAGTTCTTC.

This clonotype was detected only a few times. The CDR3 sequence is CASSLPGGISYNEQFF. Here the CDR3 DNA reads TGTGCCAGCAGTCTACCGGGAGGTATTTCCTACAATGAGCAGTTCTTC. This chain connects TRBV7-9 to TRBJ2-1, with 7 bases identical to TRBD2. The CDR3 runs to 16 residues. V was clipped by 6 bases and J by 1 base; unmatched bases: 9. Germline CDR1 is SEHNR and CDR2 is FQNEAQ (reference sequence).

J is TRBJ2-2 and V is TRBV7-6; D is perhaps TRBD1 (6 bases). This CDR3 contains 16 residues. Germline V gene lookup returns CDR1 SGHVS and CDR2 FNYEAQ. V gave up 2 bases and J gave up 5 bases, with 15 bases separating them. The CDR3 is CASSLWQGRGTGELFF. The CDR3 nucleotides read TGTGCCAGCAGCTTATGGCAGGGGCGTGGAACCGGGGAGCTGTTTTTT.

The V and J genes are TRBV3-1 and TRBJ2-1; D tentatively fits TRBD1 or TRBD2 (5 bases each). Germline CDR1 and CDR2: LGHDT and YNNKEL (reference sequence). CDR3 length equals 14 residues. Between the trimmed V and J ends, which lost 4 bases and 15 bases, there was a span of 22 bases. CDR3 bases: TGTGCCAGCAGCCTCCCCGCCCCGGGACCTCAGCCGTTCTTC. Translated, it gives CASSLPAPGPQPFF.

Only a few counts were recorded for this clonotype. The chain is built from TRBV7-9 and TRBJ2-7; 7 nucleotides match TRBD1. This CDR3 is built from 14 residues. Trimming took 5 bases from V and 5 from J; bases not matched to a gene: 9. Germline V gene sequence: CDR1 SEHNR, CDR2 FQNEAQ (reference sequence). The DNA for the CDR3 is TGTGCCAGCAGCCGAGACAGGGTCGCGGACGAGCAGTACTTC. Its translation is CASSRDRVADEQYF.

This clonotype was observed a handful of times. CDR3 sequence: CAGAAEKLRAGELFF. The CDR3 DNA follows: TGTGCCGGGGCAGCGGAGAAACTACGGGCCGGGGAGCTGTTTTTT. J is TRBJ2-2 and V is TRBV6-1; D is possibly TRBD1 or TRBD2 (5 bases each). Trimming took 11 bases from V and 6 from J, leaving 22 bases between them. This CDR3 comprises 15 residues. Germline V gene sequence: CDR1 MNHNS, CDR2 SASEGT.

This clonotype was seen only a few times. The gene calls are TRBV2 and TRBJ1-1, with TRBD1 as a possible D gene (5 bases). The CDR3 extends over 12 amino acids. Per germline, CDR1 SNHLY and CDR2 FYNNEI. V dropped 10 bases and J dropped 6 bases, with 15 bases sitting between them. The CDR3, as DNA: TGTGCCACCCCCGCTGGGGCAGCTGAAGCTTTCTTT. Translating gives CATPAGAAEAFF.